The TCR beta chain described here comes from a study of CD8 T cells in ankylosing spondylitis (dated by TCRdb to the late 2010s). Study-level background: The study profiled T cell receptor beta repertoires in healthy donors and ankylosing spondylitis patients to find disease-linked TCR variants. Peripheral blood samples were taken, and synovial fluid was additionally collected from ankylosing spondylitis patients. The whole study cohort included roughly 110 healthy donors and about two dozen ankylosing spondylitis patients. Broad study findings and their caveats: The disease-linked clones were reported to be significantly enriched in matched synovial fluid samples from ankylosing spondylitis patients. Some motif variants had previously been reported in the synovial fluid and blood of reactive arthritis patients, which suggests shared mechanisms of disease initiation. In peripheral blood, the disease-linked clones were found at relatively low frequencies and had a CD8+ phenotype. Blood from ankylosing spondylitis patients appeared to be characterized by a TCR beta motif composed of eight or nine highly homologous amino acid variants.

Germline trimming: 5 bases from V, 3 bases from J; junction bases outside gene matches: 6. Based on the germline V gene, the CDR1 and CDR2 sequences are SGHDT and YYEEEE. From cysteine to phenylalanine, the CDR3 is 14 amino acids long. Just CDR3 DNA is preserved here, 42 bases in frame from base 1. The sample holds many counts of this clonotype. It lacks a known antigen. No much larger clonotype is one base removed from it; base qualities were not supplied. TCRdb shows the sequencer as Illumina HiSeq 2500. Quantitative 5'-RACE with molecular barcodes was used to prepare TCR beta libraries. The source study handled its data this way. A new computational method, built on a probabilistic model of VDJ rearrangement, was used to identify disease-linked TCR variants. The public sequencing data were trimmed at Q25 with fastp and processed into clonotypes with MiXCR by TCRdb, which kept only in-frame beta chains. Rows with a matching CDR3 protein are joined into one entry that keeps the most common DNA and genes. The V and J calls and clone size come from TCRdb's table, not from the authors' own analysis. This sample holds fewer than 250,000 distinct CDR3 sequences; approximately 20% were observed only once. Of the sample, about 42% falls within the top ten clones.

The sequence came from a male donor with ankylosing spondylitis. The sequence links TRBV5-6 to TRBJ2-7; TRBD1 matches 9 bases in the middle. The sample taken for sequencing was blood, either unsorted or a sorted T cell fraction (not recorded which). The CDR3 corresponds to CASRPGQGHYEQYF. DNA sequence: TGTGCCAGCAGGCCGGGACAGGGACACTACGAGCAGTACTTC.